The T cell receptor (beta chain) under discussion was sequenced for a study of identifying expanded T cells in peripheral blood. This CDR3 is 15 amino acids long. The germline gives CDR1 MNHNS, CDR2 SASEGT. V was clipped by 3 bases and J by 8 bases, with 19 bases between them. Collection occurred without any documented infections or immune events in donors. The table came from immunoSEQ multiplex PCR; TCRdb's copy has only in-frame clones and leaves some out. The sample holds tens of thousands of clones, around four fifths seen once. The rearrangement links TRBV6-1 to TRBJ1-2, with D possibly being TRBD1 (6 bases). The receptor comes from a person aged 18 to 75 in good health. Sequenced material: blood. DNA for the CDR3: TGTGCCAGCAGTGACCCGGCCGGGGGGCCCTGGGGCTACACCTTC. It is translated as CASSDPAGGPWGYTF.